This T cell receptor (beta chain) was profiled in a study of T cell clusters in autoimmune cytopenias (dated by TCRdb to about 2019). Notes on the research overall: A mean age of approximately 51 years and a median age of roughly 61 years were recorded for the healthy donor controls, of whom about half of the roughly 45 were female. A median TRB sequencing depth of 50,000 or so reads per sample was reached, and a median of roughly 2,000 distinct TRB clonotypes per sample was obtained. In autoimmune cytopenia patients, peripheral blood TRB and IGH repertoires were sequenced during active disease and over treatment follow-up, together with healthy, CLL and autoimmune hepatitis controls. The goal of the study was to determine whether autoimmune cytopenia patients have a disease-specific immune repertoire signature that could serve as a blood-based biomarker. For primary cytopenia the controls were 25 to 30 age-matched healthy donors, whereas for secondary cytopenia the controls were about 15 age-matched CLL patients. Autoimmune hepatitis repertoires were compared with those of under 25 age- and sex-matched healthy donors.

Per sample, 250 ng of peripheral blood genomic DNA, tens of thousands of genome equivalents, was used for TRB amplification. The CDR3 sequence holds 16 residues, the cysteine and phenylalanine included. DNA was not recorded. CDR1 and CDR2 were assigned from the germline V gene (reference sequence) as LNHDA and SQIVND. Study-wide conclusions, independent of this receptor: GLIPH suggested that primary autoimmune cytopenia patients lacked physiological T cell clusters: 45 to 60 clusters were exclusive to healthy donors versus 15 to 20 exclusive to patients. The cluster-lack signature was not seen for secondary cytopenia versus CLL, apparently masked by the dominant lymphoma-associated repertoire. The TRB repertoire shifts, including less even repertoires in secondary cytopenia and CLL, mostly reflected lymphoma bias and not autoimmunity. Compared with active autoimmune hepatitis patients, healthy donors had almost three times as many exclusive TRB clusters, a finding consistent with an autoimmunity-wide signature. The T cell clusters were defined in silico only, and their functional role remained to be validated experimentally.

A count is missing, but by frequency this clonotype is medium-sized (0.01 to 0.1%). Its antigen target is currently unknown. TRB rearrangements were amplified by multiplex PCR using a touch-down protocol with TRB-A and TRB-B primer pools mixed in one tube. Illumina adapters and sample indices were added to the amplicons through two consecutive PCR reactions using Phusion HS II polymerase. The amplicons were purified from gel with the NucleoSpin Gel and PCR Clean-up kit, after which the amplicons were quantified by Qubit and checked for quality on an Agilent 2100 Bioanalyzer. Sequencing of the libraries was done on an Illumina MiSeq with 600-cycle, single-indexed, paired-end runs. For the original study's pipeline: TRB reads were aligned and assembled with MiXCR version 2.1.12 using the default MiXCR reference library. A clone was defined by each unique CDR3 nucleotide sequence, and analysis was restricted to productive sequences with at least two reads. Repertoire diversity was assessed with alpha-parameterized diversity profiles (alpha 0 to 5), including the Shannon (alpha 1) and Simpson (alpha 2) indices, which were computed with an R script. Combinatorial TRB VJ usage was calculated with the tcR package and was compared between cohorts by principal component analysis performed with ade4. TCRbeta CDR3s were clustered with GLIPH on cohort pairs matched by age and read depth, and cluster frequencies were compared by Wilcoxon test. The reads underwent TCRdb reprocessing, giving one record for each CDR3 protein sequence and no DNA. The V and J calls follow TCRdb's processing rather than the paper's. The table held for this sample gives roughly 5,000 distinct CDR3 sequences. The top ten clones comprise 15% to 17% of the sample.

This sample also appeared in a second study, on T cell repertoires in aging, cancer and after chemotherapy. As the second publication notes: Six donor age groups were covered, ranging from 30 or younger up to 70 or older, and each group contained at least three individuals. Control TCR repertoires from healthy donors were recorded over several months to years, and clear clonal overlap was observed across re-sampling. In total, the full dataset held about 8.8 million TCR reads. Untreated patients with hematological or solid cancers showed significantly lower blood TCR diversity and higher clonality than age-matched healthy donors. Declining TCR diversity with age in healthy donors was mainly explained by loss of richness; in cancer patients, loss of evenness also contributed. In both cancer cohorts, the median generation probability rose over the chemotherapy interval, which suggests that the repertoire was reconstituted through rebound thymic output. The authors noted that the repertoire data do not allow conclusions about immunological memory after chemotherapy. The study profiled peripheral blood TCR beta repertoires from healthy donors and cancer patients to examine immunoaging and T cell reconstitution after chemotherapy. A cohort of 218 cancer patients (roughly 94 with hematological and some 120 with solid cancers) was assembled, and around 100 healthy donors were included as a reference group. MiXCR versions 2.12 and 3.0.5 were used to process TRB sequences. Repertoire metrics included Shannon diversity, evenness, clonality (one minus evenness), and alpha-parameterized diversity profiles from alpha 0 to 5. The IGoR algorithm was used to calculate generation probabilities of clones in the paired pre- and post-chemotherapy samples.

Here the chain combines TRBV19 and TRBJ2-1; without DNA, the TCRdb call of TRBD1 cannot be checked. The TCR sequence derives from a human donor in good health. The sequencing input was peripheral blood. The CDR3: CASSIGTGGSYNEQFF.